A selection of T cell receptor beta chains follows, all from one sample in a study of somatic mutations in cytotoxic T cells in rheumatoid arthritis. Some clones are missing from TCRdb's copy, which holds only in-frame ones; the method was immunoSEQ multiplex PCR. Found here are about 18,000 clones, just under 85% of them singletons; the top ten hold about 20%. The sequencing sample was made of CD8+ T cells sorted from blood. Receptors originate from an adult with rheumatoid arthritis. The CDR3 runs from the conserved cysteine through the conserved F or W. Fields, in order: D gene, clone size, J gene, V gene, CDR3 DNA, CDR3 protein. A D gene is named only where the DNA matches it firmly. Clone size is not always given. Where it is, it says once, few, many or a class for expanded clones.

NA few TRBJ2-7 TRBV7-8 TGTGCCAGCAGCTTAGCGCGCGTGGGTCGAGGGGCTCGGGAGCAGTACTTC CASSLARVGRGAREQYF
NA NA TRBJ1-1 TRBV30 TGTGCCTCCTTGCGGGAACTGACAGGCCTGAACACTGAAGCTTTCTTT CASLRELTGLNTEAFF
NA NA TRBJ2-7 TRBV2 TGTGCCAGCAGTGAGCCGGAGGAGGACGAGCAGTACTTC CASSEPEEDEQYF
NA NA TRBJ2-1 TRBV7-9 TGTGCCAGCAGCTTAAGGGTAGAAGTGTGGTGGAATGAGCAGTTCTTC CASSLRVEVWWNEQFF
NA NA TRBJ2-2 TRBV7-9 TGTGCCAGCAGCCCGCCGGAGGGGCTCACCGGGGAGCTGTTTTTT CASSPPEGLTGELFF
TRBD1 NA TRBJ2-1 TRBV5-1 TGCGCCAGCAGCTTAACGGGACAGGGAGCCTACAATGAGCAGTTCTTC CASSLTGQGAYNEQFF
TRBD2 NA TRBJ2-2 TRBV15 TGTGCCACCAGCAGAGCTAGCGGAACCGGGGAGCTGTTTTTT CATSRASGTGELFF
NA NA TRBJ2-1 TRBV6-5 TGTGCCAGCAGTTACGAGGGGGATAAACAGTTCTTC CASSYEGDKQFF
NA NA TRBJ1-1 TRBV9 TGTGCCAGCAGCGCTTGGGGTGGGCAGCACACTGAAGCTTTCTTT CASSAWGGQHTEAFF
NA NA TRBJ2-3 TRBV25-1 TGTGCCAGCAGTGAATCGAGATTAGAAGGAACGAGCACAGATACGCAGTATTTT CASSESRLEGTSTDTQYF
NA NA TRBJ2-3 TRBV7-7 TGTGCTAGCAGCCTTACTCGATCCCGCACAGATACGCAGTATTTT CASSLTRSRTDTQYF
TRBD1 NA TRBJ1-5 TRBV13 TGTGCCAGCAGCATCGGGACAGCTAACAATCAGCCCCAGCATTTT CASSIGTANNQPQHF
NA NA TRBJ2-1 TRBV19 TGTGCCAGTAGTATTGGACTATACAATGAGCAGTTCTTC CASSIGLYNEQFF
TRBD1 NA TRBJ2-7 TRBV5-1 TGCGCCAGCAGCTTGGCCGGGACAGGCTCACCCTACGAGCAGTACTTC CASSLAGTGSPYEQYF
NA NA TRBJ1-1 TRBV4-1 TGCGCCAGCAGCCAAGATGCGTCTGAAGCTTTCTTT CASSQDASEAFF
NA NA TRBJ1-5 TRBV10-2 TGCGCCAGCAATGATAGGGGAGTGGGGGATCAGCCCCAGCATTTT CASNDRGVGDQPQHF
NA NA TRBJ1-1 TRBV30 TGTGCCTGGAGTGTTGGGGCAGGGGTGTCTGAAGCTTTCTTT CAWSVGAGVSEAFF
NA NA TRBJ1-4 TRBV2 TGTGCCAGCAGCCCTATAAGTGCAACTAATGAAAAACTGTTTTTT CASSPISATNEKLFF
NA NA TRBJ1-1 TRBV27 TGTGCCAGCAGCCTGATCCAAGGGGTAGGCACTGAAGCTTTCTTT CASSLIQGVGTEAFF
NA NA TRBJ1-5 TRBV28 TGTGCCAGCAGTTTAGGGGGGGCTTTTAGTCAGCCCCAGCATTTT CASSLGGAFSQPQHF
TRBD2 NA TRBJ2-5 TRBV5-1 TGCGCCAGCAGCTTGGAACTAGCGGGACTTCAAGAGACCCAGTACTTC CASSLELAGLQETQYF
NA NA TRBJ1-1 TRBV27 TGTGCCAGCAGTTTTGGTACTGAAGCTTTCTTT CASSFGTEAFF
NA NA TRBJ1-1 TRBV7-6 TGTGCCAGCAGCTTGGACCCTAGGGACACTGAAGCTTTCTTT CASSLDPRDTEAFF
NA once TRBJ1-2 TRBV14 TGTGCCAGCAGCCAAGATGGACGGTTTGGCTATGGCTACACCTTC CASSQDGRFGYGYTF
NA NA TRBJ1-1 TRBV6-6 TGTGCCAGCACCACACCGGGAGCCATGAACACTGAAGCTTTCTTT CASTTPGAMNTEAFF
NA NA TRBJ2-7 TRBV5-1 TGCGCCAGCAGCTCCGGGACACGCTACGAGCAGTACTTC CASSSGTRYEQYF
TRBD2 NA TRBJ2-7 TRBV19 TGTGCCAGTAGTATTGAAGCGGGGCTGCCCTACGAGCAGTACTTC CASSIEAGLPYEQYF
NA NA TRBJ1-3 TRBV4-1 TGCGCCAGCAGCCAAGAGATCGGGCTCTCTGGAAACACCATATATTTT CASSQEIGLSGNTIYF
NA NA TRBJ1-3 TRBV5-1 TGCGCCAGCAGCTTGAACTCTGGAAACACCATATATTTT CASSLNSGNTIYF
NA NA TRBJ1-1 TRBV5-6 TGTGCCAGCAGCCCCCGGACTTACTACACTGAAGCTTTCTTT CASSPRTYYTEAFF
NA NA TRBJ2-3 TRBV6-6 TGTGCCAGCAGTTACTTTGCCACAGATACGCAGTATTTT CASSYFATDTQYF
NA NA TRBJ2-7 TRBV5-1 TGCGCCAGCAGCTTGGGGACTTTCTACGAGCAGTACTTC CASSLGTFYEQYF
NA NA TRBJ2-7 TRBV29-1 TGCAGCGTTGGCGTGTCTGGCTACGAGCAGTACTTC CSVGVSGYEQYF
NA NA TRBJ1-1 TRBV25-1 TGTGCCAGCAGTGAATATACCGGGTCGGCTGAAGCTTTCTTT CASSEYTGSAEAFF
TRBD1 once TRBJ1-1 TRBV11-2 TGTGCCAGCAGCTCCACGGACAGGGGGCACATGAACACTGAAGCTTTCTTT CASSSTDRGHMNTEAFF
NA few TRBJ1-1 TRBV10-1 TGCGCCAGCAGTGAGCATCCCTCCATGAACACTGAAGCTTTCTTT CASSEHPSMNTEAFF
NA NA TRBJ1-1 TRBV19 TGTGCCAGTAGTATAGTAATCCGCGATTACACTGAAGCTTTCTTT CASSIVIRDYTEAFF
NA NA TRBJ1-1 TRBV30 TGTGCCTGGATCAACAGAGAGTCCACTGAAGCTTTCTTT CAWINRESTEAFF
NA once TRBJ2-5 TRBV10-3 TGTGCCATCAGTGAAGGGGTAGGAGAGGGGTACCAAGAGACCCAGTACTTC CAISEGVGEGYQETQYF
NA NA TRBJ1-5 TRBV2 TGTGCCAGCCTTAGGGACACGGTGAGCAATCAGCCCCAGCATTTT CASLRDTVSNQPQHF
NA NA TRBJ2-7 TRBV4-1 TGCGCCAGCAGCCAAGATCTAGGAGACGAGCAGTACTTC CASSQDLGDEQYF